These T cell receptor beta chains were read from a single sample in a study of TIL therapy for anti-PD-1-resistant metastatic lung cancer. TCRdb keeps only in-frame clones here, not all; method: immunoSEQ multiplex PCR. The data hold roughly 10,000 clones, with around 56% observed a single time. The sequences come from tumor tissue, collected at baseline. The receptors stem from a person aged 25 to 85 with non-small cell lung cancer. Each CDR3 is given with its conserved first and last residue. Each record gives: clone size, J gene, CDR3 length, V gene, D gene, CDR3 DNA, CDR3 protein. The D gene is left open where the match is weak. Clone size is shown for a subset of rows, as once, few, many or a class of expanded clone.

abundance: .
j_gene: TRBJ2-3
len: 15
v_gene: TRBV30
d_gene: .
CDR3nt: TGTGCCTGGAGGTGGGGAGCGTCTAGCACAGATACGCAGTATTTT
CDR3aa: CAWRWGASSTDTQYF

abundance: .
j_gene: TRBJ2-1
len: 17
v_gene: TRBV6-1
d_gene: TRBD1
CDR3nt: TGTGCCAGCAGTGAAGCGGGTGTTGGGACAGCTTACAATGAGCAGTTCTTC
CDR3aa: CASSEAGVGTAYNEQFF

abundance: .
j_gene: TRBJ1-4
len: 14
v_gene: TRBV14
d_gene: .
CDR3nt: TGTGCCAGCAGCTCCCCGGAAGAGAATGAAAAACTGTTTTTT
CDR3aa: CASSSPEENEKLFF

abundance: .
j_gene: TRBJ2-7
len: 13
v_gene: TRBV6-1
d_gene: .
CDR3nt: TGTGCCAGCAGAGAGCAGACAGACTACGAGCAGTACTTC
CDR3aa: CASREQTDYEQYF

abundance: .
j_gene: TRBJ2-3
len: 14
v_gene: TRBV9
d_gene: .
CDR3nt: TGTGCCAGCAGCGTATGGGACGGGACAGATACGCAGTATTTT
CDR3aa: CASSVWDGTDTQYF

abundance: few
j_gene: TRBJ2-3
len: 17
v_gene: TRBV5-1
d_gene: .
CDR3nt: TGCGCCAGCAGCTTGGCGGTCAGCGCGGGGCCCACAGATACGCAGTATTTT
CDR3aa: CASSLAVSAGPTDTQYF

abundance: once
j_gene: TRBJ2-7
len: 13
v_gene: TRBV5-1
d_gene: .
CDR3nt: TGCGCCAGCAGCCGTGACAGATCCTACGAGCAGTACTTC
CDR3aa: CASSRDRSYEQYF

abundance: .
j_gene: TRBJ1-5
len: 14
v_gene: TRBV19
d_gene: TRBD1
CDR3nt: TGTGCCAGTAAGGTACAGGGGGCTTATCAGCCCCAGCATTTT
CDR3aa: CASKVQGAYQPQHF

abundance: few
j_gene: TRBJ1-2
len: 12
v_gene: TRBV5-1
d_gene: TRBD1
CDR3nt: TGCGCCAGCAGCACCGGACAGGAAGGCTACACCTTC
CDR3aa: CASSTGQEGYTF

abundance: .
j_gene: TRBJ2-3
len: 12
v_gene: TRBV7-6
d_gene: .
CDR3nt: TGTGCCAGCAGCTTATATTTGGATACGCAGTATTTT
CDR3aa: CASSLYLDTQYF

abundance: medium-sized
j_gene: TRBJ2-1
len: 15
v_gene: TRBV7-9
d_gene: .
CDR3nt: TGTGCCAGCAGCTTAACGCAGGGGACTTACAATGAGCAGTTCTTC
CDR3aa: CASSLTQGTYNEQFF

abundance: few
j_gene: TRBJ2-1
len: 13
v_gene: TRBV18
d_gene: .
CDR3nt: TGTGCCAGCTCAGGATACAGGTACAATGAGCAGTTCTTC
CDR3aa: CASSGYRYNEQFF

abundance: .
j_gene: TRBJ2-1
len: 13
v_gene: TRBV6-6
d_gene: .
CDR3nt: TGTGCCAGCAGTTCTGGACGAAACAATGAGCAGTTCTTC
CDR3aa: CASSSGRNNEQFF

abundance: few
j_gene: TRBJ1-2
len: 13
v_gene: TRBV25-1
d_gene: .
CDR3nt: TGTGCCAGCCAGGACAGATACTCGTATGGCTACACCTTC
CDR3aa: CASQDRYSYGYTF

abundance: .
j_gene: TRBJ2-3
len: 17
v_gene: TRBV11-2
d_gene: TRBD2
CDR3nt: TGTGCCAGCAGCTTAGATTTCCGGGGGGGCCGGAAAGATACGCAGTATTTT
CDR3aa: CASSLDFRGGRKDTQYF

abundance: few
j_gene: TRBJ1-2
len: 13
v_gene: TRBV18
d_gene: .
CDR3nt: TGTGCCAGCTCCACTACGACTAACTATGGCTACACCTTC
CDR3aa: CASSTTTNYGYTF

abundance: .
j_gene: TRBJ2-1
len: 15
v_gene: TRBV6-1
d_gene: TRBD2
CDR3nt: TGTGCCAGCGGAGGCGGGAGGGCGGGGTACAATGAGCAGTTCTTC
CDR3aa: CASGGGRAGYNEQFF

abundance: .
j_gene: TRBJ1-3
len: 15
v_gene: TRBV14
d_gene: TRBD1
CDR3nt: TGTGCCAGCAGACCACAGGGGAACTCTGGAAACACCATATATTTT
CDR3aa: CASRPQGNSGNTIYF

abundance: .
j_gene: TRBJ1-6
len: 13
v_gene: TRBV6-5
d_gene: .
CDR3nt: TGTGCCAGCAGTTACCGTAGGGATTCACCCCTCCACTTT
CDR3aa: CASSYRRDSPLHF

abundance: .
j_gene: TRBJ2-3
len: 14
v_gene: TRBV6-6
d_gene: TRBD2
CDR3nt: TGTGCCAGCAGTTACAGCGGGAGTGGTTATAAGCAGTATTTT
CDR3aa: CASSYSGSGYKQYF

abundance: .
j_gene: TRBJ2-2
len: 15
v_gene: TRBV5-4
d_gene: .
CDR3nt: TGTGCCAGCAGCTTGTCCGGGGCGCGGACCGGGGAGCTGTTTTTT
CDR3aa: CASSLSGARTGELFF

abundance: few
j_gene: TRBJ2-7
len: 12
v_gene: TRBV18
d_gene: .
CDR3nt: TGTGCCAGCTCACCAGAGACCTACGAGCAGTACTTC
CDR3aa: CASSPETYEQYF

abundance: medium-sized
j_gene: TRBJ2-5
len: 11
v_gene: TRBV19
d_gene: TRBD2
CDR3nt: TGTGCCAGTAGGAGGGAGGGGACCCAGTACTTC
CDR3aa: CASRREGTQYF

abundance: .
j_gene: TRBJ1-6
len: 15
v_gene: TRBV5-1
d_gene: TRBD1
CDR3nt: TGCGCCAGCAGCGTTACCGGGACAGGGGATTCACCCCTCCACTTT
CDR3aa: CASSVTGTGDSPLHF

abundance: .
j_gene: TRBJ2-3
len: 17
v_gene: TRBV25-1
d_gene: TRBD2
CDR3nt: TGTGCCAGCAGTGTATTTGCCGGGGCGGGAGGCACAGATACGCAGTATTTT
CDR3aa: CASSVFAGAGGTDTQYF

abundance: .
j_gene: TRBJ1-2
len: 15
v_gene: TRBV18
d_gene: .
CDR3nt: TGTGCCAGCCGCACTGCAGGGAACAGAAACTATGGCTACACCTTC
CDR3aa: CASRTAGNRNYGYTF

abundance: few
j_gene: TRBJ2-3
len: 16
v_gene: TRBV7-2
d_gene: TRBD2
CDR3nt: TGTGCCAGCAGCTTTGGACTAGCTGGTCCCCAAGATACGCAGTATTTT
CDR3aa: CASSFGLAGPQDTQYF

abundance: .
j_gene: TRBJ2-1
len: 17
v_gene: TRBV5-1
d_gene: TRBD2
CDR3nt: TGCGCCAGCAGCTCGGGACTAGCGGCAACCTCCGGCAATGAGCAGTTCTTC
CDR3aa: CASSSGLAATSGNEQFF

abundance: few
j_gene: TRBJ1-2
len: 15
v_gene: TRBV18
d_gene: .
CDR3nt: TGTGCCAGCTCACCCAACCAAGGGCTGGGCTATGGCTACACCTTC
CDR3aa: CASSPNQGLGYGYTF

abundance: .
j_gene: TRBJ1-1
len: 17
v_gene: TRBV6-1
d_gene: TRBD1
CDR3nt: TGTGCCAGCAGTGAACCCCCCCACAGGGGCCTGAACACTGAAGCTTTCTTT
CDR3aa: CASSEPPHRGLNTEAFF

abundance: .
j_gene: TRBJ2-5
len: 14
v_gene: TRBV28
d_gene: .
CDR3nt: TGTGCCAGCAGGGGGGGACAGCGACTAGAGACCCAGTACTTC
CDR3aa: CASRGGQRLETQYF

abundance: .
j_gene: TRBJ2-3
len: 15
v_gene: TRBV4-1
d_gene: TRBD2
CDR3nt: TGCGCCAGCAGCCAAGGACTAGCGGGGCCTGATACGCAGTATTTT
CDR3aa: CASSQGLAGPDTQYF

abundance: few
j_gene: TRBJ1-1
len: 12
v_gene: TRBV5-6
d_gene: .
CDR3nt: TGTGCCAGCAGGAGGAAGAACACTGAAGCTTTCTTT
CDR3aa: CASRRKNTEAFF

abundance: few
j_gene: TRBJ2-2
len: 16
v_gene: TRBV19
d_gene: TRBD2
CDR3nt: TGTGCCAGTAGGGGACTAGCGGGAAGGTCCGCCGGGGAGCTGTTTTTT
CDR3aa: CASRGLAGRSAGELFF

abundance: .
j_gene: TRBJ1-2
len: 14
v_gene: TRBV7-9
d_gene: .
CDR3nt: TGTGCCAGCAGCTTATCAGGGTCCAACTATGGCTACACCTTC
CDR3aa: CASSLSGSNYGYTF

abundance: few
j_gene: TRBJ1-1
len: 12
v_gene: TRBV30
d_gene: .
CDR3nt: TGTGCCTCAGACTCGGGGGTCACTGAAGCTTTCTTT
CDR3aa: CASDSGVTEAFF

abundance: .
j_gene: TRBJ1-2
len: 13
v_gene: TRBV28
d_gene: .
CDR3nt: TGTGCCAGCAGTCCAGGGGCCCACTATGGCTACACCTTC
CDR3aa: CASSPGAHYGYTF

abundance: .
j_gene: TRBJ2-3
len: 14
v_gene: TRBV29-1
d_gene: .
CDR3nt: TGCAGCGGGGGGACGGGAGAATTGACAGATACGCAGTATTTT
CDR3aa: CSGGTGELTDTQYF

abundance: .
j_gene: TRBJ2-7
len: 15
v_gene: TRBV5-4
d_gene: TRBD2
CDR3nt: TGTGCCAGCAGCAGCGGGACCGACGTAAGGCCCGAGCAGTACTTC
CDR3aa: CASSSGTDVRPEQYF

abundance: medium-sized
j_gene: TRBJ2-7
len: 14
v_gene: TRBV19
d_gene: TRBD1
CDR3nt: TGTGCCAGTAGTATAACAGGGGGCACCTACGAGCAGTACTTC
CDR3aa: CASSITGGTYEQYF

abundance: .
j_gene: TRBJ2-3
len: 15
v_gene: TRBV5-1
d_gene: .
CDR3nt: TGCGCCAGCAGCTTGGCTGCAGGGCCAGAATATACGCAGTATTTT
CDR3aa: CASSLAAGPEYTQYF

abundance: .
j_gene: TRBJ1-2
len: 15
v_gene: TRBV4-1
d_gene: TRBD1
CDR3nt: TGCGCCAGCAGCATACGGACAGGGGGCAACTATGGCTACACCTTC
CDR3aa: CASSIRTGGNYGYTF

abundance: few
j_gene: TRBJ1-2
len: 14
v_gene: TRBV10-3
d_gene: TRBD1
CDR3nt: TGTGCCATCCGAGACGACAGGGGAGGAAGCGGCTACACCTTC
CDR3aa: CAIRDDRGGSGYTF

abundance: once
j_gene: TRBJ1-2
len: 13
v_gene: TRBV7-2
d_gene: .
CDR3nt: TGTGCCAGCAGCCAGTGGGAAGGCTATGGCTACACCTTC
CDR3aa: CASSQWEGYGYTF

abundance: .
j_gene: TRBJ1-5
len: 13
v_gene: TRBV6-1
d_gene: .
CDR3nt: TGTGCCAGCAGTGAAATGCCGGGTCAGCCCCAGCATTTT
CDR3aa: CASSEMPGQPQHF

abundance: few
j_gene: TRBJ2-2
len: 15
v_gene: TRBV4-2
d_gene: TRBD2
CDR3nt: TGTGCCAGCAGCCTCGCTGGACTAGGACCCGGGGAGCTGTTTTTT
CDR3aa: CASSLAGLGPGELFF

abundance: .
j_gene: TRBJ1-4
len: 14
v_gene: TRBV5-1
d_gene: TRBD1
CDR3nt: TGCGCCAGCAGCTCGGGACAGGGGTTCGAAAAACTGTTTTTT
CDR3aa: CASSSGQGFEKLFF

abundance: .
j_gene: TRBJ1-6
len: 14
v_gene: TRBV6-5
d_gene: .
CDR3nt: TGTGCCAGCAGCCACCGGGAGGTAGTTTCACCCCTCCACTTT
CDR3aa: CASSHREVVSPLHF

abundance: medium-sized
j_gene: TRBJ1-2
len: 12
v_gene: TRBV30
d_gene: .
CDR3nt: TGTGCCTGGAGTTGGGAAGACTATGGCTACACCTTC
CDR3aa: CAWSWEDYGYTF

abundance: .
j_gene: TRBJ2-7
len: 13
v_gene: TRBV9
d_gene: .
CDR3nt: TGTGCCAGCAGCCCCGGGGGCTACAGCGAGCAGTACTTC
CDR3aa: CASSPGGYSEQYF

abundance: .
j_gene: TRBJ2-7
len: 15
v_gene: TRBV7-3
d_gene: TRBD2
CDR3nt: TGTGCCAGCAGCTTATCCCATAGCGGGTCCTACGAGCAGTACTTC
CDR3aa: CASSLSHSGSYEQYF

abundance: once
j_gene: TRBJ2-3
len: 16
v_gene: TRBV5-1
d_gene: .
CDR3nt: TGCGCCAGCAGCCAAGGGACGGCTGCTAGCACAGATACGCAGTATTTT
CDR3aa: CASSQGTAASTDTQYF

abundance: .
j_gene: TRBJ2-6
len: 13
v_gene: TRBV5-5
d_gene: .
CDR3nt: TGTGCCAGCAGCACAACCGGGGCCAACGTCCTGACTTTC
CDR3aa: CASSTTGANVLTF